These 14 T cell receptor beta chains originate from one sample sequenced in a study of shared clonotypes between healthy human individuals. Naive-designated CD8 cells lacked CD45RO, were positively enriched for CCR7, and omitted terminally differentiated effector memory CD45RA+ cells. Data came from immunoSEQ multiplex PCR; TCRdb stores just in-frame clones and leaves some out. Here the sample spans about 680,000 clones, around 92% being singletons. Sequencing was carried out using naive CD8+ T cells sorted from blood. The source is a young man in good health.

The V call is TRBV11-2, the J call TRBJ2-5; 14 bases are a match to TRBD2. This CDR3 has 17 residues. After removal of 4 bases from V and 3 bases from J, the junction contained 7 bases not matched to a gene. Germline lookup yields CDR1 SGHAT and CDR2 FQNNGV. The CDR3 DNA reads as TGTGCCAGCAGCTCGGGGACTAGCGGGAGTCTCGAAGAGACCCAGTACTTC. This encodes CASSSGTSGSLEETQYF.

The chain carries TRBV5-4 and TRBJ1-1, with D possibly matching TRBD1 (5 bases). In germline, CDR1 is SGHNT, CDR2 YYREEE (reference sequence). Trimming shortened V by 2 bases and J by 7 bases, and 12 bases separated the two germline ends. This CDR3 is built from 13 residues. The CDR3 DNA is TGTGCCAGCAGCTTCGGGACCGGGGTTGAAGCTTTCTTT. Protein: CASSFGTGVEAFF.

This clone occurred once. V usage is TRBV13 and J usage is TRBJ2-7; 7 bases agree with TRBD2. Germline CDR1 and CDR2: PRHDT and FYEKMQ (reference sequence). CDR3 length: 15 residues. With V trimmed by 4 bases and J by 3 bases, 9 bases remained unmatched. CDR3 DNA sequence: TGTGCCAGCAGCTCTCCCGGGGAGCGGGACTACGAGCAGTACTTC. The encoded protein is CASSSPGERDYEQYF.

V is TRBV28 and J is TRBJ2-3, with D perhaps given as TRBD1 or TRBD2 (6 bases each). With 6 bases removed from V and 2 bases from J, the gap between germline ends came to 15 bases. The CDR3 runs to 15 residues. Germline CDR1 reads MDHEN; CDR2 reads SYDVKM. The CDR3 coding sequence is TGTGCCAGCAGCGAAACGGGGGCCTCCACAGATACGCAGTATTTT. Protein: CASSETGASTDTQYF.

The chain combines TRBV6-1 with TRBJ1-4; D is perhaps TRBD1 (6 bases). Trimming shortened V by 2 bases and J by 8 bases, and 15 bases separated the two germline ends. This CDR3 has 15 amino acids. CDR1 and CDR2 (germline): MNHNS, SASEGT. In DNA form, the CDR3 reads TGTGCCAGCAGTGAATTACAGGGATTTTGGGAAAAACTGTTTTTT. It yields the protein CASSELQGFWEKLFF.

The chain recombines TRBV5-4 with TRBJ1-3, with a tentative D call TRBD1 (6 bases). The CDR3 has 13 amino acids. The V end lost 7 bases, the J end lost 0 bases, and 8 bases lay between the germline ends. Germline V gives CDR1 SGHNT, CDR2 YYREEE (reference sequence). The CDR3 nucleotides are TGTGCCAGCGGGGGCCGCTCTGGAAACACCATATATTTT. As protein: CASGGRSGNTIYF.

This chain connects TRBV7-3 to TRBJ2-3; 8 positions agree with TRBD2. The V gene end was trimmed by 4 bases and the J gene end by 2 bases; junction bases not matched to a gene: 5. Germline V gives CDR1 SGHTA, CDR2 FQGTGA. The CDR3 is made up of 15 amino acids. The CDR3 DNA sequence: TGTGCCAGCAGCTCCGGACTAGCACCCACAGATACGCAGTATTTT. Amino acids: CASSSGLAPTDTQYF.

The chain uses TRBV9 and TRBJ1-1; D perhaps matches TRBD1 (5 bases). V shed 7 bases and J shed 6 bases, with 10 bases lying between them. This CDR3 has 11 residues. Germline V gives CDR1 SGDLS, CDR2 YYNGEE. CDR3 coding DNA: TGTGCCAGCGGGGACGGGTCTGAAGCTTTCTTT. As protein: CASGDGSEAFF.

This clone was counted a few times. The V gene is TRBV6-5, the J gene TRBJ1-2; no clear D gene. The germline gives CDR1 MNHEY, CDR2 SVGAGI. This CDR3 is 14 amino acids long. Trimming took off 7 bases at V and 1 base at J, with 13 bases between the two ends. The CDR3 spells CASKLGSNNYGYTF. In DNA form, the CDR3 reads TGTGCCAGCAAATTGGGCAGCAATAACTATGGCTACACCTTC.

The chain has TRBV7-9 and TRBJ2-3, with TRBD1 identical over 7 bases. The CDR3 covers 13 residues. V shed 5 bases, J shed 4 bases, and the junction held 3 bases outside the gene matches. Per the germline V gene, CDR1 is SEHNR and CDR2 is FQNEAQ (reference sequence). CDR3 amino acids: CASSIGQADTQYF. In DNA form, the CDR3 reads TGTGCCAGCAGCATAGGACAGGCAGATACGCAGTATTTT.

The J gene is TRBJ2-7, the V gene TRBV19; unclear D gene. Germline CDR1 and CDR2: LNHDA and SQIVND (reference sequence). This CDR3 is built from 14 residues. V lost 5 bases, J lost 0 bases, and 11 bases lay in between. CDR3 in DNA: TGTGCCAGTAGTTGGAGCGAAAGCTCCTACGAGCAGTACTTC. This translates into CASSWSESSYEQYF.

This chain connects TRBV4-1 to TRBJ2-1; D may be TRBD2 (6 bases). Trimming cost V 1 base and J 3 bases, with 10 bases left between them. Germline V gene data show CDR1 as MGHRA and CDR2 as YSYEKL. This CDR3 has 15 residues. CDR3 loop: CASSQAWEDYNEQFF. Written as DNA, the CDR3 is TGCGCCAGCAGCCAAGCGTGGGAGGACTACAATGAGCAGTTCTTC.

The chain joins TRBV7-9 to TRBJ1-1, with a tentative D call TRBD1 (6 bases). Trimming stripped 6 bases from V and 13 bases from J, with 24 bases between. Germline loops: CDR1 SEHNR, CDR2 FQNEAQ (reference sequence). The length of the CDR3 is 14 residues. CDR3 in amino acids: CASRNEGETGKLFF. CDR3 bases: TGTGCCAGCAGGAACGAGGGGGAAACCGGGAAGCTTTTCTTT.

V usage is TRBV18 and J usage is TRBJ2-1; D not certain. The V end was cut by 0 bases, the J end by 0 bases, with 9 bases between. There are 16 residues in the CDR3. CDR1 KGHSH and CDR2 LQKENI come from the germline V gene. In DNA form, the CDR3 reads TGTGCCAGCTCACCACCTACGGAACGCTCCTACAATGAGCAGTTCTTC. Encoded protein: CASSPPTERSYNEQFF.